A single sample gave rise to the 9 T cell receptor beta chains below, sequenced in a study of T cells in Graves' hyperthyroidism and ophthalmopathy. The CDR3 regions of TCR beta were amplified from RNA transcripts. In the first-round RT-PCR of the TCR CDR3, the HTBI primer set was used. TCRdb used MiXCR to reprocess the multiplex PCR reads, holding one entry per CDR3 protein. The data contain about 400,000 distinct CDR3 sequences, 25% of them singletons. The sequencing input was blood. Receptor source: a man aged 50 to 60 with Graves' hyperthyroidism.

Many counts were recorded for this clonotype. The CDR3 spells CASSLVGRAWNEQFF. The CDR3, as DNA: TGTGCCAGCAGTTTGGTCGGGAGGGCCTGGAATGAGCAGTTCTTC. The gene calls are TRBV12-3 or TRBV12-4 and TRBJ2-1; 8 bases align to TRBD2. The CDR3 contains 15 residues. The trim removed 3 bases at V and 7 bases at J, leaving 8 bases unmatched.

The CDR3 loop reads CASRRHSNQPQHF. The CDR3 nucleotides read TGTGCCAGCAGACGACATAGCAATCAGCCCCAGCATTTT. The chain couples TRBV2 to TRBJ1-5; D not certain. V dropped 6 bases and J dropped 0 bases, with 6 bases sitting between them. Germline values: CDR1 SNHLY, CDR2 FYNNEI. This CDR3 contains 13 residues.

This clonotype was seen ten or more times. The chain combines TRBV3-1 with TRBJ2-3; weak D call: TRBD1 (6 bases). The CDR3 length is 15 residues. CDR1 LGHDT and CDR2 YNNKEL come from the germline V gene (reference sequence). Trimming removed 3 bases from V and 2 bases from J, with 12 bases in between. CDR3: CASSQTGLYTDTQYF. CDR3 coding DNA: TGTGCCAGCAGCCAGACAGGACTTTACACAGATACGCAGTATTTT.

This clonotype came up a few times. The V gene is TRBV4-1, the J gene TRBJ2-3; D remains unclear. V lost 1 base, J lost 4 bases, and 6 bases lay in between. The CDR3 sequence is 13 residues long. Germline loops: CDR1 MGHRA, CDR2 YSYEKL. This CDR3 is CASSQGMSDTQYF. Here the CDR3 DNA reads TGCGCCAGCAGCCAAGGGATGTCAGATACGCAGTATTTT.

V and J are TRBV7-9 and TRBJ2-7, with D unresolved. V was cut by 5 bases and J by 9 bases, with 11 bases left in between. This CDR3 spans 11 amino acids. Germline CDR1 reads SEHNR; CDR2 reads FQNEAQ (reference sequence). The CDR3 nucleotides read TGTGCCAGCAGCCTCGAGTGGAGGCAGTACTTC. Its protein is CASSLEWRQYF.

A few counts support this clonotype. The chain combines TRBV20-1 with TRBJ2-5, with 9 bases that match TRBD2. This CDR3 is 17 amino acids long. Germline assignment: CDR1 DFQATT and CDR2 SNEGSKA (reference sequence). Trimming at V came to 1 base and at J to 5 bases, leaving 14 bases not matched to a gene. The CDR3: CSARVSSPGLAWETQYF. CDR3 sequence (DNA): TGCAGTGCTAGAGTTTCCTCACCGGGACTAGCATGGGAGACCCAGTACTTC.

The V call is TRBV5-1, the J call TRBJ2-6; D is undetermined. V was cut by 3 bases and J by 4 bases, with 11 bases left in between. This CDR3 spans 15 amino acids. The V gene's germline CDR1 is SGHRS and CDR2 YFSETQ. The CDR3, as DNA: TGCGCCAGCAGCTCCAGGCGCAGGGGGGCCAACGTCCTGACTTTC. It is translated as CASSSRRRGANVLTF.

The CDR3 DNA sequence: TGCGCCAGCAGCCTCCTCACTAGCGGGAGCATTGAGCAGTTCTTC. It codes for CASSLLTSGSIEQFF. The chain combines TRBV5-1 with TRBJ2-1; 11 nucleotides line up with TRBD2. The ends lost 4 bases at V and 9 bases at J; junction bases unmatched: 9. The CDR3 sequence is 15 residues long. CDR1 and CDR2 from the germline V gene are SGHRS and YFSETQ.

The chain couples TRBV20-1 to TRBJ2-1; 8 bases line up with TRBD2. The junction had 6 bases not matched to a gene; V was cut back by 0 bases and J by 5 bases. The CDR3 covers 15 residues. Germline V lookup: CDR1 DFQATT, CDR2 SNEGSKA (reference sequence). The CDR3 is CSARDQATSDNEQFF. The CDR3 coding sequence is TGCAGTGCTAGAGATCAGGCGACTAGCGACAATGAGCAGTTCTTC.